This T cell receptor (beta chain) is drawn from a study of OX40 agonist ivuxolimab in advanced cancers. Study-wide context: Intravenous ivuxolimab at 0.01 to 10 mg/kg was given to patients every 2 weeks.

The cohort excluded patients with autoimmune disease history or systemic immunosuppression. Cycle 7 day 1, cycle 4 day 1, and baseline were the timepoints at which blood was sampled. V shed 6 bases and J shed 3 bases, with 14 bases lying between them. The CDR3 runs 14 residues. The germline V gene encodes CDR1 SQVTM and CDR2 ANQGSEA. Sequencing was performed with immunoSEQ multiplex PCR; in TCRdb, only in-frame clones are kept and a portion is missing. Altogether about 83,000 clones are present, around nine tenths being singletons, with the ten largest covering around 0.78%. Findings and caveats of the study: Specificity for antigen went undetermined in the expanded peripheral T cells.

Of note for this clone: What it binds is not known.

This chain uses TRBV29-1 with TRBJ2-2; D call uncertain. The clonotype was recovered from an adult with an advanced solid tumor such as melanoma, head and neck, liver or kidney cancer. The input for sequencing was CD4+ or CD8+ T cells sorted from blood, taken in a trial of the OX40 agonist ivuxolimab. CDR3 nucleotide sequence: TGCAGCGTCTCCGTATCTTTGGACACCGGGGAGCTGTTTTTT. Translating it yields CSVSVSLDTGELFF.